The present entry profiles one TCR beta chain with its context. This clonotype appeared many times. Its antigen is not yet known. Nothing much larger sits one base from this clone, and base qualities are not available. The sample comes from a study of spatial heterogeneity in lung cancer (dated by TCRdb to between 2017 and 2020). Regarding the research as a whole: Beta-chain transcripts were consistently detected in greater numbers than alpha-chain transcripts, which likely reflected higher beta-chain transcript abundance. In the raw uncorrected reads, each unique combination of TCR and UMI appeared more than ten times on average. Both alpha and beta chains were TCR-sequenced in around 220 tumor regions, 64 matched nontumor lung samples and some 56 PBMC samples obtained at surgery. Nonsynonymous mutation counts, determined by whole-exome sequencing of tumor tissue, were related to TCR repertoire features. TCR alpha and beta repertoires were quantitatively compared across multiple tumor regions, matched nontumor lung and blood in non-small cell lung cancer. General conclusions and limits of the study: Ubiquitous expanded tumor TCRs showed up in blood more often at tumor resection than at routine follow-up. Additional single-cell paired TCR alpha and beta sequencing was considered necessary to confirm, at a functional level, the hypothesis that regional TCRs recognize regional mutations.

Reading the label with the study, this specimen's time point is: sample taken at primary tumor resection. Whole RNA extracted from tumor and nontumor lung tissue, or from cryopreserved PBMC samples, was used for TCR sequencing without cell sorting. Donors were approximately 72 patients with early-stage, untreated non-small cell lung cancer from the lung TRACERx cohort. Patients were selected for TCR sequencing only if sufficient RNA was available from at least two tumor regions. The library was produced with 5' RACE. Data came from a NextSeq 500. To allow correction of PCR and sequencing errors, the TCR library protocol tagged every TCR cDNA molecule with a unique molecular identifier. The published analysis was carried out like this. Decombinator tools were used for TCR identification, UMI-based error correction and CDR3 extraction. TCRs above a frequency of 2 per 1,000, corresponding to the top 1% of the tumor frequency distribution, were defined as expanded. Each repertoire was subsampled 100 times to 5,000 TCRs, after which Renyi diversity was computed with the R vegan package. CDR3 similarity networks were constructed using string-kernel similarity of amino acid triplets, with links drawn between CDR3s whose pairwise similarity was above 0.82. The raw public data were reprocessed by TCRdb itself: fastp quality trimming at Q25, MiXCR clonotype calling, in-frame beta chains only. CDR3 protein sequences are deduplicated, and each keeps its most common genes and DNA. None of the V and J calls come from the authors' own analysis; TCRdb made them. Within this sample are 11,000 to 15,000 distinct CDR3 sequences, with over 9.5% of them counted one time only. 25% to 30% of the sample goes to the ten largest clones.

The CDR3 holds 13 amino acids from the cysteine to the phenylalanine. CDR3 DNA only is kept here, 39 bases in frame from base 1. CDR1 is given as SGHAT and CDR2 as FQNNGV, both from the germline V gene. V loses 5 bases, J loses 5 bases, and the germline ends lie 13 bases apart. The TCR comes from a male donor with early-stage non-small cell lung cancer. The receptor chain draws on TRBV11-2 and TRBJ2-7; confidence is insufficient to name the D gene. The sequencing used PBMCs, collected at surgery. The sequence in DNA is TGTGCCAGCAGCGGAAGCCAAAACCACGAGCAGTACTTC. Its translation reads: CASSGSQNHEQYF.